This T cell receptor beta chain was observed in a study of T-cell reconstitution after alpha-beta-depleted transplantation in children. Trimming shortened V by 0 bases and J by 5 bases, and 6 bases separated the two germline ends. The CDR3 runs to 13 residues. The germline V gene has CDR1 SGDLS and CDR2 YYNGEE. With regard to this clonotype: What it binds is not known.

Study-level points and caveats: At the one-year point after transplant, T-cell counts and TCRbeta diversity were found to come mostly from T cells that had been newly produced.

Unique molecular identifiers were used in preparing the TCRbeta library. TCRdb called the PCR reads again in MiXCR, with one record for every CDR3 protein. The table shows about 640,000 distinct CDR3 sequences, with 10% to 15% occurring only once. The sample consisted of PBMCs, mostly from graft donor cells, taken 360 days after TCRalphabeta/CD19-depleted stem cell transplant. The chain recombines TRBV9 with TRBJ2-4; D is perhaps TRBD1 (6 bases). This TCR was sampled from a male patient under 18 who had a stem cell transplant for acute myeloid leukemia, so the T cells may come from the graft donor. The CDR3 reads CASSVGGQNIQYF. For the CDR3, the DNA is TGTGCCAGCAGCGTAGGGGGGCAAAACATTCAGTACTTC.